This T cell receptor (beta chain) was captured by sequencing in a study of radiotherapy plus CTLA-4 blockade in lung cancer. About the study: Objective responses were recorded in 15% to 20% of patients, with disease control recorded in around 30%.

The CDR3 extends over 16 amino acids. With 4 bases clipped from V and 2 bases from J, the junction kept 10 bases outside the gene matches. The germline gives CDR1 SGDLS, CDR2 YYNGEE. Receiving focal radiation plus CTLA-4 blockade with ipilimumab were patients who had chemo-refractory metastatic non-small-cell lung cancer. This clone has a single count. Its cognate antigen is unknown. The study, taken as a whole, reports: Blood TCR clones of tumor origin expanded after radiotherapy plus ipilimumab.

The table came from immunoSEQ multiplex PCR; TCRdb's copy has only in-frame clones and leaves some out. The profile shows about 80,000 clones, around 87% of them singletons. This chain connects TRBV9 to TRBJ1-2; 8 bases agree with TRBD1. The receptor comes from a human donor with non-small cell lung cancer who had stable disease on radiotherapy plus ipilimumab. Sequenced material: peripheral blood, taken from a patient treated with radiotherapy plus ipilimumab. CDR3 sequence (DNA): TGTGCCAGCAGCACAAGCCGGGACAGGCTGAACTATGGCTACACCTTC. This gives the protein CASSTSRDRLNYGYTF.